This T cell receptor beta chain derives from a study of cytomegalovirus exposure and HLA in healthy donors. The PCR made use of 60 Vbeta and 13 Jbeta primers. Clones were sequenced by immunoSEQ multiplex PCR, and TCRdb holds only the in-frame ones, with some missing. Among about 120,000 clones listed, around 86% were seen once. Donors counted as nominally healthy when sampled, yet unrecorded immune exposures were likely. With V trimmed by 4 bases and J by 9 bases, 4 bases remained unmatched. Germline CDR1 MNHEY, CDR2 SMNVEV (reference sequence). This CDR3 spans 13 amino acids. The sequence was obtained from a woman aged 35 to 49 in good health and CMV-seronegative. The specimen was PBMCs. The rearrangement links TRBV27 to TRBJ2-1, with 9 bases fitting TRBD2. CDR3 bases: TGTGCCAGCAGTTACGGCGGGAGGGGTGAGCAGTTCTTC. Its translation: CASSYGGRGEQFF.